This T cell receptor (beta chain) was captured in a study of blood T cell repertoires in COVID-19. Overall study context: Samples representing acute and convalescent COVID-19 were sourced from the United States, Italy and Spain. The analysed material was cDNA or gDNA that came from T cells, B-cell-depleted T cells, or PBMCs.

Germline trimming cut 0 bases from V and 8 bases from J; bases unmatched to any gene: 6. This CDR3 spans 14 amino acids. Germline lookup yields CDR1 SGHRS and CDR2 YFSETQ. Original analysis: Amplification from reference gene primers served as the basis for estimated nucleated cell counts. The protocol was immunoSEQ multiplex PCR, while the TCRdb copy is restricted to in-frame clones and leaves out a portion. The V and J calls and clone size were taken over from that table, and D and trimming were inferred from the DNA. The sample yields over 200,000 clones, more than 65% seen once. The sequence derives from a middle-aged man who had recovered from COVID-19. This chain joins TRBV5-1 and TRBJ1-2; TRBD1 matches at 8 bases. Sample: peripheral blood. DNA of the CDR3: TGCGCCAGCAGCTTGGCAGGACAGGGTTTGGGCTACACCTTC. Translating it yields CASSLAGQGLGYTF. Together with reference TRBV5-1 and TRBJ1-2, the CDR3 gives the full variable domain: KAGVTQTPRYLIKTRGQQVTLSCSPISGHRSVSWYQQTPGQGLQFLFEYFSETQRNKGNFPGRFSGRQFSNSRSEMNVSTLELGDSALYLCASSLAGQGLGYTFGSGTRLTVV.